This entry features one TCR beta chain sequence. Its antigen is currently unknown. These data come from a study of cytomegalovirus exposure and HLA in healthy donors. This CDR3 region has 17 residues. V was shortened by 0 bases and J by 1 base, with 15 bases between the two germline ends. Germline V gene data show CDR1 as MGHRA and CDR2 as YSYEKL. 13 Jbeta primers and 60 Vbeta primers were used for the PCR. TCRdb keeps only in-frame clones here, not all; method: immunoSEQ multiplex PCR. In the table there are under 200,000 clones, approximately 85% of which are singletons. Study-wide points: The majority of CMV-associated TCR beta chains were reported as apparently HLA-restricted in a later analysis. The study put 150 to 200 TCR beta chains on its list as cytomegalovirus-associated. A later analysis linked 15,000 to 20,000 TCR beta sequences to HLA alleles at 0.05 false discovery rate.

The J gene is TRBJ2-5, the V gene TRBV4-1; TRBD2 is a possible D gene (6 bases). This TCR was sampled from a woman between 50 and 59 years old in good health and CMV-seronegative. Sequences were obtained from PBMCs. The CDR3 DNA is TGCGCCAGCAGCCAAGATCTGAGTAGCGGCCTCCAAGAGACCCAGTACTTC. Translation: CASSQDLSSGLQETQYF.